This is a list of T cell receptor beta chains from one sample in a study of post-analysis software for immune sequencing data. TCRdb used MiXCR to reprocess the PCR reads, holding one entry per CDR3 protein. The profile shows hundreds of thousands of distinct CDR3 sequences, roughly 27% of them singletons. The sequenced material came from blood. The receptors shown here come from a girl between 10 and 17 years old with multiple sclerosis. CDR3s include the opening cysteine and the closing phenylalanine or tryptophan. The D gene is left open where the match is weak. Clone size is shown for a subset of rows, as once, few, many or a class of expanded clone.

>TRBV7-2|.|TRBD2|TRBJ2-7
CASSLARTSGRVQDEQYF
TGTGCCAGCAGCTTAGCAAGGACTAGCGGTCGTGTCCAGGACGAGCAGTACTTC
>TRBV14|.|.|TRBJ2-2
CASSQAVTGELFF
TGTGCCAGCAGCCAAGCTGTCACCGGGGAGCTGTTTTTT
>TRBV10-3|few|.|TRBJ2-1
CAISHQGRVDNEQFF
TGTGCCATCAGTCACCAGGGACGAGTGGACAATGAGCAGTTCTTC
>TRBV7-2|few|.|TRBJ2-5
CASSEIWQETQYF
TGTGCCAGCAGCGAGATATGGCAAGAGACCCAGTACTTC
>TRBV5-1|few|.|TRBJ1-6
CASSLPTGHSYNSPLHF
TGCGCCAGCAGCTTGCCAACTGGGCACTCCTATAATTCACCCCTCCACTTT
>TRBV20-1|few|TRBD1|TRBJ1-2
CSANPSFGTDYGYTF
TGCAGTGCTAACCCCTCCTTCGGGACAGACTATGGCTACACCTTC
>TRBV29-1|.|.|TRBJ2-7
CSVEDGQTGEQYF
TGCAGCGTTGAAGACGGGCAGACTGGGGAGCAGTACTTC
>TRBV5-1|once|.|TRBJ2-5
CAGRTQETQYF
TGCGCCGGCCGTACTCAAGAGACCCAGTACTTC
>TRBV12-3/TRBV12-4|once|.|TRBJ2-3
CASSPQTRSRGDIDTQYF
TGTGCCAGCAGTCCACAGACCCGGTCTAGGGGGGATATAGATACGCAGTATTTT
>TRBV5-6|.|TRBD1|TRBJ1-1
CASSLKRDRLPSAFF
TGTGCCAGCAGCTTAAAACGGGACAGACTACCATCGGCTTTCTTT
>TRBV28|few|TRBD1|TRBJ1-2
CASGDRDRAYGYTF
TGTGCCAGCGGAGACCGGGACAGGGCGTATGGCTACACCTTC
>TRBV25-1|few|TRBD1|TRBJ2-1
CASSELDRGFKGEQFF
TGTGCCAGCAGTGAACTCGACAGGGGGTTTAAGGGTGAGCAGTTCTTC
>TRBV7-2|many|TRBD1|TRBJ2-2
CASSSSGQLRWNTGELFF
TGTGCCAGCAGCTCATCGGGACAGCTAAGGTGGAACACCGGGGAGCTGTTTTTT
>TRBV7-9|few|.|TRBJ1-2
CASSPGPEGDYGYTF
TGTGCCAGCAGCCCCGGGCCGGAGGGAGACTATGGCTACACCTTC
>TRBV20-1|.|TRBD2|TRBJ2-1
CSAFPGLGTYNEQFF
TGCAGTGCTTTCCCGGGACTAGGAACCTACAATGAGCAGTTCTTC
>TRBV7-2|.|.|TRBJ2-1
CASSLGDRPEQFF
TGTGCCAGCAGCTTAGGAGATCGCCCAGAGCAGTTCTTC
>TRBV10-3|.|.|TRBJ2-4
CAIMDAKNIQYF
TGTGCCATCATGGATGCCAAAAACATTCAGTACTTC
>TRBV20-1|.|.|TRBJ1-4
CSAEQGRDEKLFF
TGCAGTGCCGAACAGGGAAGGGATGAAAAACTGTTTTTT
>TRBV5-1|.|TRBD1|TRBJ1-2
CASSSGQLNYGYTF
TGCGCCAGCAGCTCGGGACAGCTTAACTATGGCTACACCTTC
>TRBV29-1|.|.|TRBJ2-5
CSVEVVTTQYF
TGCAGCGTTGAAGTAGTGACGACCCAGTACTTC
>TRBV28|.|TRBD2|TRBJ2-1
CASILQGGEQFF
TGTGCCAGCATTCTCCAGGGAGGGGAGCAGTTCTTC
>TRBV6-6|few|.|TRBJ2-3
CASRKSTDTQYF
TGTGCCAGCAGAAAATCCACAGATACGCAGTATTTT
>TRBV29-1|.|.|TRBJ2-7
CSVEDGPGAQYF
TGCAGCGTTGAAGATGGCCCGGGGGCCCAGTACTTC
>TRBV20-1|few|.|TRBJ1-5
CSAGGGALGNQPQHF
TGCAGTGCAGGGGGAGGCGCGTTGGGCAATCAGCCCCAGCATTTT
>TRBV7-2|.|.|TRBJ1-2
CASSPRARADYGYTF
TGTGCCAGCAGCCCGCGGGCGAGGGCGGACTATGGCTACACCTTC
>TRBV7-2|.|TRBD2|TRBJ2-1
CASSLVGLAVYNEQFF
TGTGCCAGCAGCTTAGTAGGGCTAGCGGTCTACAATGAGCAGTTCTTC
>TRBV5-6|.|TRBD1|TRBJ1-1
CASSFPPRQGTEAFF
TGTGCCAGCAGCTTTCCACCCCGACAGGGTACTGAAGCTTTCTTT
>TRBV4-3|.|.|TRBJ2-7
CASSQDYQEAQYF
TGCGCCAGCAGCCAAGATTACCAAGAGGCCCAGTACTTC
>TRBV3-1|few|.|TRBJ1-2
CASSQGGTGWAYGYTF
TGTGCCAGCAGCCAAGGCGGCACGGGGTGGGCCTATGGCTACACCTTC
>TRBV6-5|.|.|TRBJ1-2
CASSPSRPGDYGYTF
TGTGCCAGCAGCCCCTCGAGGCCTGGAGACTATGGCTACACCTTC
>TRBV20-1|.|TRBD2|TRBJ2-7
CSEKAGASYEQYF
TGCAGCGAAAAAGCGGGAGCCTCCTACGAGCAGTACTTC
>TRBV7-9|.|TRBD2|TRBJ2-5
CASSPGLSGETQYF
TGTGCCAGCAGCCCGGGACTATCGGGAGAGACCCAGTACTTC
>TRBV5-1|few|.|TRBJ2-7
CASSFGGNTYEQYF
TGCGCCAGCAGCTTCGGCGGGAACACCTACGAGCAGTACTTC
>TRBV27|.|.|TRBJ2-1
CASSEWGAYNEQFF
TGTGCCAGCAGCGAATGGGGGGCCTACAATGAGCAGTTCTTC
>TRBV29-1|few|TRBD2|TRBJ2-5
CSVEGRGVGETQYF
TGCAGCGTTGAGGGACGGGGGGTAGGGGAGACCCAGTACTTC
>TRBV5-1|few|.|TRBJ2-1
CASSLNTVRLESISPFF
TGCGCCAGCAGCTTGAACACCGTCCGGCTCGAGAGCATCAGTCCGTTCTTC
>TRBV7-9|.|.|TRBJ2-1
CASRGGPNNGQFF
TGTGCCAGCAGAGGGGGTCCCAACAATGGGCAGTTCTTC
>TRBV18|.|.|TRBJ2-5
CASSPTGVELETQYF
TGTGCCAGCTCTCCGACGGGGGTTGAATTGGAGACCCAGTACTTC
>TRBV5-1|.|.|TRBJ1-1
CASSYSRGMNTEAFF
TGCGCCAGCAGCTACTCCAGGGGCATGAACACTGAAGCTTTCTTT
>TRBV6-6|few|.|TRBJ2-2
CASSYSIPGELFF
TGTGCCAGCAGTTACTCAATTCCCGGGGAGCTGTTTTTT
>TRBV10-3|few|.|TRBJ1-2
CAIRKQGDGYTF
TGTGCCATCAGAAAACAGGGAGATGGCTACACCTTC
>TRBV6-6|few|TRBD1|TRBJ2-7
CASRQGTGDSYEQYF
TGTGCCAGCAGACAGGGGACAGGCGACTCCTACGAGCAGTACTTC
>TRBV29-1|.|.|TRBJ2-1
CSVALGVRTGNEQFF
TGCAGCGTTGCCTTGGGAGTTAGGACTGGCAATGAGCAGTTCTTC
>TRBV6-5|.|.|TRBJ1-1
CASSQGLSRPEAFF
TGTGCCAGCAGTCAGGGACTGAGTCGACCTGAAGCTTTCTTT
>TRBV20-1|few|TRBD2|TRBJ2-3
CPIEKAGGPRLADTQYF
TGCCCGATCGAAAAGGCGGGAGGGCCGCGATTGGCAGATACGCAGTATTTT
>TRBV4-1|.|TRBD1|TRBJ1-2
CASSQDPGTDGYGYTF
TGCGCCAGCAGCCAAGACCCCGGGACAGACGGTTATGGCTACACCTTC
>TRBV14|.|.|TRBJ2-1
CASSQSQAGEQFF
TGTGCCAGCAGCCAAAGTCAGGCGGGTGAGCAGTTCTTC
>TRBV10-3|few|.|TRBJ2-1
CAISSIDSGSYNEQFF
TGTGCCATCAGTTCCATCGATTCGGGCTCCTACAATGAGCAGTTCTTC
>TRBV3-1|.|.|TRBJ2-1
CASSQARFVNEQFF
TGTGCCAGCAGCCAAGCCAGATTTGTGAATGAGCAGTTCTTC
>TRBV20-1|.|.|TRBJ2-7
CSARKALSDEQYF
TGCAGCGCGCGGAAAGCTTTATCAGACGAGCAGTACTTC
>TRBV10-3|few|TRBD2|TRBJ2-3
CAIRDGAGDTDTQYF
TGTGCCATCAGGGACGGAGCGGGGGACACAGATACGCAGTATTTT
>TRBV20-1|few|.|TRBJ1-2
CSADPGRTDYGYTF
TGCAGTGCTGACCCCGGACGGACAGACTATGGCTACACCTTC
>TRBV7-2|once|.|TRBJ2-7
CASNLVLGGNYEQYF
TGTGCCAGCAACTTAGTATTGGGCGGGAACTACGAGCAGTACTTC
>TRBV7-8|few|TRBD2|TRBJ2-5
CASSPRGGAGVETQYF
TGTGCCAGCAGCCCCCGAGGGGGAGCGGGAGTGGAGACCCAGTACTTC
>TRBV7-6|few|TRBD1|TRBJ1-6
CASSLLPGQGEGSPLHF
TGTGCCAGCAGCTTACTACCCGGACAGGGCGAAGGTTCACCCCTCCACTTT
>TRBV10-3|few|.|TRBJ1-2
CAISNQQIGGYTF
TGTGCCATCAGTAATCAACAGATCGGGGGCTACACCTTC
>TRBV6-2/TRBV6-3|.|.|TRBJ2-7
CASRTEYEQYF
TGTGCCAGCAGAACAGAATACGAGCAGTACTTC
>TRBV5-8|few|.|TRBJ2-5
CASSPGTTTQETQYF
TGTGCCAGCAGCCCCGGGACAACGACTCAAGAGACCCAGTACTTC
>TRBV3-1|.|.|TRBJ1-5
CASSRRFNQPQHF
TGTGCCAGCAGCCGACGGTTCAATCAGCCCCAGCATTTT
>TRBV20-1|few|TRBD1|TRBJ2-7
CSASLLGQGSYEQYF
TGCAGTGCTAGCTTGTTGGGACAGGGCTCCTACGAGCAGTACTTC